The source of this T cell receptor (beta chain) is a study of T cell repertoires in cytomegalovirus infection. At the level of the study: Matching HLA type and CMV infection were both indicated by public TCR beta signatures.

CDR1 is MNHNY and CDR2 is SVGAGI in the germline V gene (reference sequence). The CDR3 has 13 amino acids. Trimming at V came to 6 bases and at J to 8 bases, leaving 1 base not matched to a gene. Study-wide results and caveats: Cumulated frequencies of public TCR beta families served to identify carriers of CMV plus the relevant HLA. HLA-C-restricted CMV clonotypes gave the most frequent clonotype in two of eight donors.

This clonotype was seen a few times. Its antigen remains unknown. TCRdb re-derived calls from the reads in MiXCR, one entry per CDR3 protein. The profile shows 200,000 to 300,000 distinct CDR3 sequences, 12% of them singletons. The sample consisted of PBMCs. This chain connects TRBV6-6 to TRBJ2-6, with 10 nucleotides matching TRBD1. The source of this sequence is a human donor in good health (CMV status not recorded). Some clones in this sample may be carry-over from other donors' samples. The CDR3 DNA reads TGTGCCAGCAGGGACAGGGGGTCCAACGTCCTGACTTTC. Amino acids: CASRDRGSNVLTF.